Below, 25 T cell receptor beta chains from the same sample are listed, as sequenced in a study of shared clonotypes between healthy human individuals. The method was immunoSEQ multiplex PCR; TCRdb's version includes in-frame clones alone and lacks a portion of them. The repertoire holds roughly 2 million clones, with just under 95% as singletons. Selected positively for CCR7 and CD45RO-negative, naive CD8 cells excluded terminally differentiated effector memory CD45RA+ cells. Source material: naive CD8+ T cells sorted from blood. All receptors come from a man aged 18 to 35 in good health.

Comments on this clone: Other DNA sequences in the sample encode the same CDR3. This chain joins TRBV27 and TRBJ2-7, with D perhaps TRBD2 (5 bases). V was trimmed by 3 bases and J by 0 bases, leaving 9 bases between them. Germline assignment: CDR1 MNHEY and CDR2 SMNVEV (reference sequence). CDR3 length: 14 amino acids. The CDR3 spells CASSFVGSSYEQYF. In nucleotides, the CDR3 is TGTGCCAGCAGTTTCGTGGGGAGCTCCTACGAGCAGTACTTC.

This clone was seen only a few times. The sample carries other DNA sequences with the same CDR3. The chain uses TRBV11-2 and TRBJ2-7; D gene uncertain. V dropped 1 base and J dropped 0 bases, with 4 bases sitting between them. Germline V CDR1 and CDR2: SGHAT, FQNNGV. The CDR3 is made up of 13 amino acids. The CDR3 DNA reads TGTGCCAGCAGCTTAGGTGGCTCCTACGAGCAGTACTTC. It specifies CASSLGGSYEQYF.

The chain is built from TRBV5-1 and TRBJ2-5; 10 bases align to TRBD2. J gave up 0 bases and V 1 base, and 0 bases lay outside the gene matches. The CDR3 runs to 15 residues. Per the germline V gene, CDR1 is SGHRS and CDR2 is YFSETQ. CDR3 sequence: CASSLLAGDQETQYF. CDR3 in DNA: TGCGCCAGCAGCTTGCTAGCGGGGGACCAAGAGACCCAGTACTTC.

This clone was observed a few times. V is TRBV21-1 and J is TRBJ1-1; no check of the table's D call, TRBD1, against the DNA was made. TRBV21-1 is flagged as a pseudogene. CDR3 size: 14 residues. CDR3 region: CASSRGQGNTEAFF. CDR3 nucleotide sequence: TGTGCCAGCAGCAGGGGACAGGGGAACACTGAAGCTTTCTTT.

The gene calls are TRBV10-2 and TRBJ2-7, with 8 nucleotides matching TRBD2. J gave up 0 bases and V 7 bases, and 5 bases lay outside the gene matches. The CDR3 has 14 amino acids. CDR1 WSHSY and CDR2 SAAADI come from the germline V gene. DNA of the CDR3: TGCGCCAGCAAATCTAGCGGGCTCTCCTACGAGCAGTACTTC. This encodes CASKSSGLSYEQYF.

DNA for the CDR3: TGTGCCAGTAGGACTAAGGGGGGCGTAGGTCAGCCCCAGCATTTT. Its translation: CASRTKGGVGQPQHF. V is TRBV19 and J is TRBJ1-5; maybe TRBD1 (6 bases). Germline CDR1 reads LNHDA; CDR2 reads SQIVND (reference sequence). The V end lost 6 bases, the J end lost 6 bases, and 18 bases lay between the germline ends. The CDR3 consists of 15 residues. Based on the CDR3 plus reference TRBV19 and TRBJ1-5, the full variable domain is DGGITQSPKYLFRKEGQNVTLSCEQNLNHDAMYWYRQDPGQGLRLIYYSQIVNDFQKGDIAEGYSVSREKKESFPLTVTSAQKNPTAFYLCASRTKGGVGQPQHFGDGTRLSIL.

The chain joins TRBV5-1 to TRBJ2-3; D gene ambiguous. Germline CDR1 SGHRS, CDR2 YFSETQ. This CDR3 has 16 amino acids. V lost 0 bases, J lost 6 bases, and 17 bases lay in between. The DNA of the CDR3 is TGCGCCAGCAGCTTGGCTGGTGCCATCCCCTGGGATACGCAGTATTTT. This codes for CASSLAGAIPWDTQYF.

V gene TRBV5-1 combines with J gene TRBJ2-1, with 10 bases that match TRBD2. Trimming took 4 bases from V and 3 from J; bases not matched to a gene: 4. CDR1 is SGHRS, CDR2 YFSETQ, per germline. The CDR3 runs 15 residues. The CDR3 spells CASSQRGGRYNEQFF. The CDR3 bases are TGCGCCAGCAGCCAGCGGGGGGGCCGCTACAATGAGCAGTTCTTC.

V gene TRBV28 combines with J gene TRBJ1-2, with unresolved D. Trimming pared 5 bases from V and 5 bases from J, leaving 15 bases between. Germline V gene data show CDR1 as MDHEN and CDR2 as SYDVKM. The CDR3 loop spans 14 amino acids. CDR3 sequence: CASSPIGSIYGYTF. The CDR3 region has the DNA TGTGCCAGCAGTCCGATCGGTAGTATTTATGGCTACACCTTC.

This chain joins TRBV5-6 and TRBJ2-1; 7 bases map to TRBD1. V lost 0 bases and J lost 6; bases outside the gene matches: 0. Germline V lookup: CDR1 SGHDT, CDR2 YYEEEE. The CDR3 covers 13 residues. Here the CDR3 reads CASSLAGGNEQFF. In DNA, the CDR3 is TGTGCCAGCAGCTTGGCAGGGGGCAATGAGCAGTTCTTC. The variable domain in full, with the rest retrieved from reference TRBV5-6 and TRBJ2-1, is DAGVTQSPTHLIKTRGQQVTLRCSPKSGHDTVSWYQQALGQGPQFIFQYYEEEERQRGNFPDRFSGHQFPNYSSELNVNALLLGDSALYLCASSLAGGNEQFFGPGTRLTVL.

The chain joins TRBV29-1 to TRBJ2-3; D call uncertain. Deletions cut 3 bases from V and 2 bases from J, with 9 bases between. This CDR3 contains 13 residues. Germline V gene sequence: CDR1 SQVTM, CDR2 ANQGSEA. The CDR3 here is CSVDQPFTDTQYF. The CDR3 nucleotides are TGCAGCGTTGATCAGCCATTCACAGATACGCAGTATTTT.

V and J are TRBV4-1 and TRBJ2-7; D could derive from TRBD1 or TRBD2 (6 bases each). The CDR3 covers 14 residues. The germline V gene has CDR1 MGHRA and CDR2 YSYEKL. V gave up 1 base and J gave up 5 bases, with 12 bases separating them. The CDR3 here is CASSQVSGEDEQYF. CDR3 bases: TGCGCCAGCAGCCAAGTGTCAGGGGAGGACGAGCAGTACTTC.

The V gene is TRBV30, the J gene TRBJ2-7, with D possibly TRBD1 on 6 matching bases. V gave up 5 bases and J gave up 0 bases, with 14 bases separating them. This CDR3 has 14 residues. The germline CDR1 and CDR2 sequences are GTSNPN and SVGIG (reference sequence). The CDR3 loop is CAWGWDTDSYEQYF. CDR3 sequence (DNA): TGTGCCTGGGGGTGGGACACCGACTCCTACGAGCAGTACTTC.

The chain employs TRBV9 and TRBJ1-2; 7 positions match TRBD1. Trimming took 4 bases from V and 5 from J; bases not matched to a gene: 14. Germline CDR1 SGDLS, CDR2 YYNGEE. There are 16 residues in the CDR3. The CDR3 sequence: CASSPRQGPLKYGYTF. In DNA form, the CDR3 reads TGTGCCAGCAGCCCCCGACAGGGCCCCCTCAAATATGGCTACACCTTC.

The chain carries TRBV4-1 and TRBJ2-7; a weak D match, TRBD2 (7 bases). The CDR3 length is 17 residues. CDR1 MGHRA and CDR2 YSYEKL come from the germline V gene. With 0 bases removed from V and 3 bases from J, the gap between germline ends came to 18 bases. The CDR3, as DNA: TGCGCCAGCAGCCAAGATCTTTCCAGCGGGGACAACTACGAGCAGTACTTC. It yields the protein CASSQDLSSGDNYEQYF.

This clone was found once. Other DNA variants within this sample encode the same CDR3. This chain uses TRBV7-9 with TRBJ2-7, with D possibly TRBD1 on 5 matching bases. CDR1 and CDR2 (germline): SEHNR, FQNEAQ (reference sequence). The CDR3 totals 14 residues. Deletions cut 1 base from V and 4 bases from J, with 11 bases between. For the CDR3, the DNA is TGTGCCAGCAGCTTAGAGGGGCAGATTTACGAGCAGTACTTC. Translated: CASSLEGQIYEQYF.

CDR3 in amino acids: CASSQDPDSNYGYTF. The CDR3 DNA reads TGCGCCAGCAGCCAAGATCCGGACAGTAACTATGGCTACACCTTC. This chain joins TRBV4-3 and TRBJ1-2, with D perhaps TRBD1 (6 bases). This CDR3 has 15 residues. The V end was cut by 0 bases, the J end by 1 base, with 9 bases between. Per germline, CDR1 LGHNA and CDR2 YSLEER.

This rearrangement joins TRBV5-4 to TRBJ2-1; possibly TRBD1 or TRBD2 for D (5 bases each). The CDR3 is 16 amino acids. In germline, CDR1 is SGHNT, CDR2 YYREEE (reference sequence). V dropped 0 bases and J dropped 3 bases, with 13 bases sitting between them. This chain's CDR3 is CASSLGGEKHYNEQFF. In nucleotides, the CDR3 is TGTGCCAGCAGCTTGGGAGGGGAAAAGCACTACAATGAGCAGTTCTTC.

Comments on this clone: One junction end disagrees with the germline gene, perhaps due to a read error. This sequence joins TRBV5-6 and TRBJ1-5; D unclear. The germline CDR1 and CDR2 sequences are SGHDT and YYEEEE. There are 12 residues in the CDR3. Written as DNA, the CDR3 is TGTGCCAGTAGCTGGCAGAATCAGCCCCAGCATTTT. This sequence encodes CASSWQNQPQHF.

Note on this clone: Other nucleotide sequences from this sample produce the same CDR3. V gene TRBV9 combines with J gene TRBJ2-3; D unclear. CDR3 length: 13 amino acids. CDR1 SGDLS and CDR2 YYNGEE come from the germline V gene. The V gene lost 2 bases and the J gene lost 0 bases, with 4 bases spanning the gap. The CDR3 loop reads CASSVLSTDTQYF. CDR3 sequence (DNA): TGTGCCAGCAGCGTTCTGAGCACAGATACGCAGTATTTT.

This chain connects TRBV6-5 to TRBJ2-6, with D unresolved. Deletions cut 5 bases from V and 3 bases from J, with 5 bases between. CDR3 length equals 13 residues. In germline, CDR1 is MNHEY, CDR2 SVGAGI. CDR3 in amino acids: CASSSIGANVLTF. Here the CDR3 DNA reads TGTGCCAGCAGTAGTATTGGGGCCAACGTCCTGACTTTC.

The chain is built from TRBV27 and TRBJ1-5; 8 nucleotides match TRBD1. With 7 bases clipped from V and 6 bases from J, the junction kept 5 bases outside the gene matches. The CDR3 sequence is 13 residues long. Looked up from germline, CDR1 is MNHEY and CDR2 is SMNVEV (reference sequence). As DNA, the CDR3 is TGTGCCAGCAACGGACAGGGTGGTCAGCCCCAGCATTTT. This gives the protein CASNGQGGQPQHF.

This clone was observed once. The chain couples TRBV5-1 to TRBJ2-7, with D perhaps matching TRBD1 (7 bases). V lost 1 base, J lost 5 bases, and 19 bases lay in between. This CDR3 contains 16 residues. CDR1 SGHRS and CDR2 YFSETQ come from the germline V gene. CDR3 in DNA: TGCGCCAGCAGCTTGACCCCCCGCAGGGGGGTTGACGAGCAGTACTTC. Translating gives CASSLTPRRGVDEQYF.

The chain employs TRBV4-2 and TRBJ2-2, with D possibly being TRBD1 or TRBD2 (5 bases each). Per the germline V gene, CDR1 is LGHNA and CDR2 is YNFKEQ. The V end was cut by 3 bases, the J end by 1 base, with 12 bases between. The CDR3 has 16 amino acids. This chain's CDR3 is CASSHFGTQNTGELFF. CDR3 nucleotide sequence: TGTGCCAGCAGCCATTTCGGGACGCAGAACACCGGGGAGCTGTTTTTT.

The chain carries TRBV4-1 and TRBJ1-4; D is unclear. The CDR3 totals 13 residues. In germline, CDR1 is MGHRA, CDR2 YSYEKL. The V end was cut by 4 bases, the J end by 4 bases, with 7 bases between. The CDR3 nucleotides read TGCGCCAGCAGCCCGGCCCTTAATGAAAAACTGTTTTTT. Translation: CASSPALNEKLFF.